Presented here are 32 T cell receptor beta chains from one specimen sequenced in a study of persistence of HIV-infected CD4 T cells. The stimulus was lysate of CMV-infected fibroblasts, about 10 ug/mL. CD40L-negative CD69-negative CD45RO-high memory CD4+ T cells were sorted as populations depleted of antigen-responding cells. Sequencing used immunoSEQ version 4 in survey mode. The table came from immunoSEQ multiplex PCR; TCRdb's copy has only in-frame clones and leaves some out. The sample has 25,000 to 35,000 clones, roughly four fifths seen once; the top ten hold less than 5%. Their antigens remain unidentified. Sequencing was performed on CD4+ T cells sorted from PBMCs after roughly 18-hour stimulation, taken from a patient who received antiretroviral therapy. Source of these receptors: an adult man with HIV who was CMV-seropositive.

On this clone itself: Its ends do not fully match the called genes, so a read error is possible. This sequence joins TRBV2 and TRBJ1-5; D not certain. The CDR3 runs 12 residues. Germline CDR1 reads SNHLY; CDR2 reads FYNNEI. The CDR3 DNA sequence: TGTGCCAGCAGGGAAGGTAATCAGCCCCAGCATTTT. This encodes CASREGNQPQHF.

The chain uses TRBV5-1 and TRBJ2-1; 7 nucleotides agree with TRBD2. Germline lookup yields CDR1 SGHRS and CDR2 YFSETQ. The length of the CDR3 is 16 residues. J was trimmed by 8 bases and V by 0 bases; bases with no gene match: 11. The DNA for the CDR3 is TGCGCCAGCAGCTTGGGTGGAGCGGGGCCATGGGATGAGCAGTTCTTC. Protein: CASSLGGAGPWDEQFF.

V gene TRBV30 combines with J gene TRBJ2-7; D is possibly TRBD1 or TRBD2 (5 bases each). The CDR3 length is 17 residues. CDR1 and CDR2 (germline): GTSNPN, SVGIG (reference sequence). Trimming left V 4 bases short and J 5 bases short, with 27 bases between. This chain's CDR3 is CAWMANFITGADNEQYF. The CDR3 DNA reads TGTGCCTGGATGGCGAACTTTATTACCGGGGCCGACAACGAGCAGTACTTC.

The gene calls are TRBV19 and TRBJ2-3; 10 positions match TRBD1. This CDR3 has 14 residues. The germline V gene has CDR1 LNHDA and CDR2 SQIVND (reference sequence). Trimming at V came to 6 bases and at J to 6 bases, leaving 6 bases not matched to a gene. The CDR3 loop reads CASRMTGGIDTQYF. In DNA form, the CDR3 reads TGTGCCAGTAGGATGACAGGGGGCATCGATACGCAGTATTTT.

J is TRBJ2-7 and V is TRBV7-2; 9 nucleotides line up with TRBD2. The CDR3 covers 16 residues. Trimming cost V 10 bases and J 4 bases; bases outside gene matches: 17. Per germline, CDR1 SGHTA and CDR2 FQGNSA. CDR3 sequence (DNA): TGTGCCACCGCGGTCGGCAGCGGGGGGATCGTATACGAGCAGTACTTC. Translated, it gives CATAVGSGGIVYEQYF.

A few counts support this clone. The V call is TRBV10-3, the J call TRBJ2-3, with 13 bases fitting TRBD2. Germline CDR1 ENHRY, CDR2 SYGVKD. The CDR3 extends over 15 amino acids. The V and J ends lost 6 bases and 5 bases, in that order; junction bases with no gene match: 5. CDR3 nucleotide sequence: TGTGCCATCAGCGGACTAGCGGGGGAGGAAGATACGCAGTATTTT. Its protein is CAISGLAGEEDTQYF.

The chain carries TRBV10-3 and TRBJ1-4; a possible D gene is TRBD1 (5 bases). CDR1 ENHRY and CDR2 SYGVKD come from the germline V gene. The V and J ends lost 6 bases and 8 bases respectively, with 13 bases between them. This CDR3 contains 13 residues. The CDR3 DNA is TGTGCCATCAGGGGGCGTCTAGAGGAAAAACTGTTTTTT. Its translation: CAIRGRLEEKLFF.

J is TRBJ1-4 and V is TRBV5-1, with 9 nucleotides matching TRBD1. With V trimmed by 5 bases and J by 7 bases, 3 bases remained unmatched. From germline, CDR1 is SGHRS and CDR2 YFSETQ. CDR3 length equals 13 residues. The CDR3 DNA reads TGCGCCAGCAGACTGGGACAGGGTGAAAAACTGTTTTTT. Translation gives CASRLGQGEKLFF.

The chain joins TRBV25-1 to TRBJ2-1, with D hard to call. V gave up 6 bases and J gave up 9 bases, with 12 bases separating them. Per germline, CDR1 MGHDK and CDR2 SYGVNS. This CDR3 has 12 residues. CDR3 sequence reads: CASSELFGEQFF. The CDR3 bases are TGTGCCAGCAGCGAACTGTTTGGTGAGCAGTTCTTC.

The CDR3 DNA sequence: TGTGCCAGCAGTGCAAGTCTGGGAGATACGCAGTATTTT. This codes for CASSASLGDTQYF. The chain is built from TRBV2 and TRBJ2-3; D gene ambiguous. Trimming left V 4 bases short and J 5 bases short, with 10 bases between. CDR3 size: 13 residues. The germline CDR1 and CDR2 sequences are SNHLY and FYNNEI.

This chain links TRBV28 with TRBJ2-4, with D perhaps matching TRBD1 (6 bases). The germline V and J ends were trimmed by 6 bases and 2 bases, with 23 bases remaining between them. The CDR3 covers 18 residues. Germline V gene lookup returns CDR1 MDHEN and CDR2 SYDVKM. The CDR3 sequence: CASSNGQSGVGPKNIQYF. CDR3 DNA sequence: TGTGCCAGCAGCAACGGACAGTCAGGAGTGGGTCCCAAAAACATTCAGTACTTC.

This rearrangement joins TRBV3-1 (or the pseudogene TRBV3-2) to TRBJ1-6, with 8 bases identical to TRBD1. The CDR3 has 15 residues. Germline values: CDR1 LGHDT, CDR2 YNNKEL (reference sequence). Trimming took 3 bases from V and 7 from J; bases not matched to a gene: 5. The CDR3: CASSHGQGKNSPLHF. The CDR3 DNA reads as TGTGCCAGCAGCCACGGACAGGGAAAAAATTCACCCCTCCACTTT.

In DNA form, the CDR3 reads TGTGCCAGCAGCCTTCGGCAGGGCTACACAGATACGCAGTATTTT. Its protein is CASSLRQGYTDTQYF. The chain couples TRBV11-3 to TRBJ2-3; tentative D call: TRBD1 (5 bases). The CDR3 is 15 amino acids. Germline V gives CDR1 SGHNT, CDR2 YENEEA. The V end was cut by 5 bases, the J end by 2 bases, with 14 bases between.

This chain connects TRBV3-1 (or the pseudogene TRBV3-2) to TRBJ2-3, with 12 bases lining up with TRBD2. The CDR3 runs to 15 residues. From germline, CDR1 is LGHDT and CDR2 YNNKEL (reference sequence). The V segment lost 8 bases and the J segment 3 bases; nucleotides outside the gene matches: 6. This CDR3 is CASRRGLAGTDTQYF. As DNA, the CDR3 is TGTGCCAGCCGTCGAGGACTAGCGGGGACAGATACGCAGTATTTT.

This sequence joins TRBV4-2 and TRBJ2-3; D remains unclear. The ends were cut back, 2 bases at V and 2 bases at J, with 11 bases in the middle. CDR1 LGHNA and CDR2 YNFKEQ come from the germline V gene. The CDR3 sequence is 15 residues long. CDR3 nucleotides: TGTGCCAGCAGCCAACCGGGTTCCCTCACAGATACGCAGTATTTT. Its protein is CASSQPGSLTDTQYF.

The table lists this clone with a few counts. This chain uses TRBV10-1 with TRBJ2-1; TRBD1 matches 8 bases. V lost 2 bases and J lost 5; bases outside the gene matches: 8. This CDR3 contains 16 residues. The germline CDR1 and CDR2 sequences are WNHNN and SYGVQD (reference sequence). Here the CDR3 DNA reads TGCGCCAGCAGTGAGACTAGACAGGGGAGTAACAATGAGCAGTTCTTC. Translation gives CASSETRQGSNNEQFF.

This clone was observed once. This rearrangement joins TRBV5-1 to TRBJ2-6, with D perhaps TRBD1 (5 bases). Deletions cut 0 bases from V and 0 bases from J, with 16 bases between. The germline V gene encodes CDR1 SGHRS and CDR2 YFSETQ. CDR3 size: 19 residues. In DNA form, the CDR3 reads TGCGCCAGCAGCTTGGCGGGTCAAGGGGCTTACTCTGGGGCCAACGTCCTGACTTTC. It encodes CASSLAGQGAYSGANVLTF. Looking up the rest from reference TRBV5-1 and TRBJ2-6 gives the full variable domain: KAGVTQTPRYLIKTRGQQVTLSCSPISGHRSVSWYQQTPGQGLQFLFEYFSETQRNKGNFPGRFSGRQFSNSRSEMNVSTLELGDSALYLCASSLAGQGAYSGANVLTFGAGSRLTVL.

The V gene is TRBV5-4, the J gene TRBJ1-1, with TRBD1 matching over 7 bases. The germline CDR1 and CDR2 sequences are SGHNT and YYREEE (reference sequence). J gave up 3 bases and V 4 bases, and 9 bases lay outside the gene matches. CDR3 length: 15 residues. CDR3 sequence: CASSRDRVDDTEAFF. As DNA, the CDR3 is TGTGCCAGCAGCCGAGACAGGGTTGATGACACTGAAGCTTTCTTT. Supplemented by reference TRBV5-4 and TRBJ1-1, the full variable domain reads ETGVTQSPTHLIKTRGQQVTLRCSSQSGHNTVSWYQQALGQGPQFIFQYYREEENGRGNFPPRFSGLQFPNYSSELNVNALELDDSALYLCASSRDRVDDTEAFFGQGTRLTVV.

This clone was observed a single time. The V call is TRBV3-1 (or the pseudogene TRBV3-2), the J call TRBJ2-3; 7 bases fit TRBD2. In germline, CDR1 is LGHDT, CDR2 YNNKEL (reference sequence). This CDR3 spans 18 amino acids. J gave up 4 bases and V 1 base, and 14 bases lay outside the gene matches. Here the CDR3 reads CASSQGLAAAFWADTQYF. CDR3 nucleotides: TGTGCCAGCAGCCAAGGCCTAGCGGCGGCTTTCTGGGCAGATACGCAGTATTTT.

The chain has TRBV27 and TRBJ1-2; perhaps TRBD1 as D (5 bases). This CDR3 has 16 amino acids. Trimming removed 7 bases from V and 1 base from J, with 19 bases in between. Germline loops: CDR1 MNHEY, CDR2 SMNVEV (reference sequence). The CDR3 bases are TGTGCCAGCACACAGCGGTGGGACGACATTAACTATGGCTACACCTTC. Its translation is CASTQRWDDINYGYTF.

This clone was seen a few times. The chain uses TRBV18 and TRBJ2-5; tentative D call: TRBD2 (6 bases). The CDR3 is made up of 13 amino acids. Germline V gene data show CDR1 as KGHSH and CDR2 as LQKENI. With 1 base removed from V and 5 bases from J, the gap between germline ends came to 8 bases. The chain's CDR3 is CASSPQEGETQYF. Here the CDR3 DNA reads TGTGCCAGCTCACCACAGGAGGGGGAGACCCAGTACTTC.

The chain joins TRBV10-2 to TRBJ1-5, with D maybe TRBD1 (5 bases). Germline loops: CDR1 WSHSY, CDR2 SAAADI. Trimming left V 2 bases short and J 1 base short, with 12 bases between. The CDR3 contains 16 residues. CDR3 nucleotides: TGCGCCAGCAGTGAGAAGAGGGCAGGGAGCAATCAGCCCCAGCATTTT. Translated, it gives CASSEKRAGSNQPQHF.

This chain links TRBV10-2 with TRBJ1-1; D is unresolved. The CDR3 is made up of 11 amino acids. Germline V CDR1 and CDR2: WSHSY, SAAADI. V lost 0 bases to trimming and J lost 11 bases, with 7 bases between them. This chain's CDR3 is CASSESVRAFF. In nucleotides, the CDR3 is TGCGCCAGCAGTGAGTCCGTTAGGGCTTTCTTT.

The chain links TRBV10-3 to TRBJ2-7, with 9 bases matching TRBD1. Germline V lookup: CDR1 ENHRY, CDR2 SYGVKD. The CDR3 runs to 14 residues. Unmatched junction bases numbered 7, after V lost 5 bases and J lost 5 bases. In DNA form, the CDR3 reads TGTGCCATCAGTTCCGACAGGGGGATCGACGAGCAGTACTTC. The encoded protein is CAISSDRGIDEQYF.

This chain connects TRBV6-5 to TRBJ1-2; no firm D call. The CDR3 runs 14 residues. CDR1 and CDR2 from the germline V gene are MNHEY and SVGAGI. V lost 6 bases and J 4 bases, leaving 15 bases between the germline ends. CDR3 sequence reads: CASSVGGLGYGYTF. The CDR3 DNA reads TGTGCCAGCAGCGTCGGAGGACTGGGCTATGGCTACACCTTC.

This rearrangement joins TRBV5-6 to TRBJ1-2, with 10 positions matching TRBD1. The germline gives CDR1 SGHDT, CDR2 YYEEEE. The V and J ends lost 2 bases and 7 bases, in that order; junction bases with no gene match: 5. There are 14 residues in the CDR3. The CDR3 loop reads CASSLLGQGTGYTF. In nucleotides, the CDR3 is TGTGCCAGCAGCTTATTGGGACAGGGGACTGGCTACACCTTC.

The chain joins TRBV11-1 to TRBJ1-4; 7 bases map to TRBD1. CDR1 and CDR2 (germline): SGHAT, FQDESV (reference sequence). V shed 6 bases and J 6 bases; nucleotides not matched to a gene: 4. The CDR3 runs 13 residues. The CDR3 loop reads CASSPDRDEKLFF. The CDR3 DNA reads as TGTGCCAGCAGTCCAGACAGGGATGAAAAACTGTTTTTT.

The CDR3 sequence: CASSKPNSPLHF. The CDR3 DNA follows: TGTGCCAGCAGCAAGCCAAATTCACCCCTCCACTTT. This chain connects TRBV3-1 (or the pseudogene TRBV3-2) to TRBJ1-6; D is undetermined. This CDR3 is 12 amino acids long. The V end was cut by 5 bases, the J end by 7 bases, with 6 bases between. Germline-derived CDR1 and CDR2 are LGHDT and YNNKEL (reference sequence).

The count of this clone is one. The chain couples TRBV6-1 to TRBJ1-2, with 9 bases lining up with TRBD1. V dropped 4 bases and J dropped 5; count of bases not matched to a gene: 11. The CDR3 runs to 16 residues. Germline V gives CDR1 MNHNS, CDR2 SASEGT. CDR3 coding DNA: TGTGCCAGCAGTGCACCCCCGGGACAGGGAAGGTATGGCTACACCTTC. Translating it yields CASSAPPGQGRYGYTF.

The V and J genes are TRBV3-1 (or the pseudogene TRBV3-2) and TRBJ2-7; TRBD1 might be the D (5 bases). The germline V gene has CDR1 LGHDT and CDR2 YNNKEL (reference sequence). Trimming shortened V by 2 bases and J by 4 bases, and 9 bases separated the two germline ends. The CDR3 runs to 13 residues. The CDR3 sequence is CASSQMQGYEQYF. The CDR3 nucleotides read TGTGCCAGCAGCCAAATGCAGGGTTACGAGCAGTACTTC.

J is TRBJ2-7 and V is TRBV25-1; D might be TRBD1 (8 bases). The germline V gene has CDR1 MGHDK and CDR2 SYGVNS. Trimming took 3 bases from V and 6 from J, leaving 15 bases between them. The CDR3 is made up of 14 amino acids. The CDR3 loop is CASSDPDREGEQYF. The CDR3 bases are TGTGCCAGCAGTGACCCGGACAGGGAGGGCGAGCAGTACTTC.

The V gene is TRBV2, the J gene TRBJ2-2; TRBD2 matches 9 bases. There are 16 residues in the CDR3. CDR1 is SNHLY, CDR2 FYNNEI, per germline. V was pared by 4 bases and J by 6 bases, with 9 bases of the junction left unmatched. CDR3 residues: CASSGERGVLAGELFF. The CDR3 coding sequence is TGTGCCAGCAGTGGCGAGCGGGGGGTCCTCGCCGGGGAGCTGTTTTTT.